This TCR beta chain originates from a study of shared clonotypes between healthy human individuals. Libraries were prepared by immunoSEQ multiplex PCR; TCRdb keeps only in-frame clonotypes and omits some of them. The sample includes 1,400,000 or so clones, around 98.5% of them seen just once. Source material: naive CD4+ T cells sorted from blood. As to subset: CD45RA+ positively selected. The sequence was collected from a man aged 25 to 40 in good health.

DNA for the CDR3: TGTGCCAGCAGTCCGTACGTTGGACAGGGGTCCTACGAGCAGTACTTC. It translates to CASSPYVGQGSYEQYF. J is TRBJ2-7 and V is TRBV27; 9 bases align to TRBD1. V lost 5 bases to trimming and J lost 1 base; unmatched junction nucleotides: 9. Germline-derived CDR1 and CDR2 are MNHEY and SMNVEV (reference sequence). CDR3 size: 16 residues.